These T cell receptor beta chains were read from a single sample in a study of cytomegalovirus exposure and HLA in healthy donors. Using immunoSEQ multiplex PCR, the repertoire was profiled, and TCRdb retains in-frame clones only, with some absent. The sample has about 140,000 clones, about 61% seen once; the top ten hold approximately 1.8%. The sequencing sample was made of PBMCs. These receptors all come from a male donor in good health and CMV-seronegative. CDR3s include the opening cysteine and the closing phenylalanine or tryptophan. A D gene is named only where the DNA matches it firmly. Clone size is not always given. Where it is, it says once, few, many or a class for expanded clones.

clone size	V gene	D gene	J gene	CDR3 protein	CDR3 DNA
few	TRBV7-6	TRBD1	TRBJ1-6	CASSLEQGQGNSPLHF	TGTGCCAGCAGCTTAGAACAGGGACAGGGTAATTCACCCCTCCACTTT
once	TRBV7-2	NA	TRBJ2-4	CASSLVPRGTKNIQYF	TGTGCCAGCAGCTTAGTTCCTAGGGGGACCAAAAACATTCAGTACTTC
NA	TRBV9	NA	TRBJ1-6	CASSVEGQGGSPLHF	TGTGCCAGCAGCGTAGAGGGGCAGGGCGGTTCACCCCTCCACTTT
NA	TRBV5-6	NA	TRBJ2-7	CASSLSQYEQYF	TGTGCCAGCAGCTTATCGCAGTACGAGCAGTACTTC
medium-sized	TRBV29-1	TRBD1	TRBJ2-3	CSVVGGNTDTQYF	TGCAGCGTTGTAGGGGGCAACACAGATACGCAGTATTTT
NA	TRBV6-5	TRBD1	TRBJ2-1	CASSSPGTGSNEQFF	TGTGCCAGCAGTTCACCCGGGACAGGGTCCAATGAGCAGTTCTTC
NA	TRBV10-2	NA	TRBJ1-5	CASSEQGGNQPQHF	TGCGCCAGCAGTGAGCAGGGCGGCAATCAGCCCCAGCATTTT
few	TRBV5-4	NA	TRBJ2-3	CASSFLSSDTQYF	TGTGCCAGCAGCTTTTTAAGCTCAGATACGCAGTATTTT
few	TRBV4-1	NA	TRBJ1-6	CASSQDPSSPLHF	TGCGCCAGCAGCCAAGATCCTAGTTCACCCCTCCACTTT
few	TRBV9	NA	TRBJ2-7	CASSVDPGSYEQYF	TGTGCCAGCAGCGTAGATCCGGGTTCCTACGAGCAGTACTTC
NA	TRBV28	NA	TRBJ1-4	CASSRGGTNFEKLFF	TGTGCCAGCAGTCGAGGGGGGACTAATTTTGAAAAACTGTTTTTT
few	TRBV10-3	NA	TRBJ1-3	CAIRMTRGSGNTIYF	TGTGCCATCAGGATGACAAGGGGCTCTGGAAACACCATATATTTT
few	TRBV9	NA	TRBJ2-1	CASSVAKTVYSYNEQFF	TGTGCCAGCAGCGTAGCCAAAACAGTGTACTCCTACAATGAGCAGTTCTTC
NA	TRBV6-5	TRBD2	TRBJ2-3	CASSPSSGGRHTQYF	TGTGCCAGCAGTCCTTCTAGCGGGGGGCGACATACGCAGTATTTT
NA	TRBV18	NA	TRBJ1-4	CASSPGSIRHEKLFF	TGTGCCAGCTCCCCAGGGAGTATTCGTCATGAAAAACTGTTTTTT
NA	TRBV29-1	TRBD1	TRBJ1-4	CSVATGAGGKLFF	TGCAGCGTTGCAACAGGGGCGGGGGGAAAACTGTTTTTT
few	TRBV18	NA	TRBJ1-3	CASSPTVEFSGNTIYF	TGTGCCAGCTCACCGACAGTCGAATTCTCTGGAAACACCATATATTTT
NA	TRBV10-3	NA	TRBJ1-6	CAISFGQGNSPLHF	TGTGCCATCAGTTTTGGGCAGGGGAATTCACCCCTCCACTTT
NA	TRBV6-6	TRBD1	TRBJ1-6	CASSYEDRDNSPLHF	TGTGCCAGCAGTTACGAGGACAGGGATAATTCACCCCTCCACTTT
NA	TRBV29-1	TRBD1	TRBJ1-1	CSAQDRGQFLNTEAFF	TGCAGCGCCCAAGACAGGGGGCAATTTTTGAACACTGAAGCTTTCTTT
NA	TRBV30	NA	TRBJ1-2	CALVQGTGYTF	TGTGCCTTGGTACAGGGTACCGGCTACACCTTC
NA	TRBV2	NA	TRBJ1-1	CASSPTRQGRAFF	TGTGCCAGCAGTCCCACCCGCCAAGGGAGGGCTTTCTTT
few	TRBV18	NA	TRBJ2-1	CASSPPLQGRRYNEQFF	TGTGCCAGCTCACCGCCCTTGCAGGGGCGGCGGTACAATGAGCAGTTCTTC
NA	TRBV6-5	NA	TRBJ2-7	CASSYGSGRLYEQYF	TGTGCCAGCAGTTACGGTTCGGGTAGGCTCTACGAGCAGTACTTC
few	TRBV6-5	NA	TRBJ1-6	CASSLDRFNSPLHF	TGTGCCAGCAGTTTAGACAGGTTTAATTCACCCCTCCACTTT
few	TRBV29-1	NA	TRBJ2-1	CSVDTGYNEQFF	TGCAGCGTTGATACGGGGTACAATGAGCAGTTCTTC
few	TRBV7-7	TRBD1	TRBJ2-3	CASSFGEGGVGDTQYF	TGTGCCAGCAGCTTCGGGGAAGGGGGCGTAGGGGATACGCAGTATTTT
many	TRBV5-1	NA	TRBJ2-1	CASSFSNEQFF	TGCGCCAGCAGCTTCAGTAATGAGCAGTTCTTC
once	TRBV27	TRBD2	TRBJ2-5	CASSLAGGQETQYF	TGTGCCAGCAGTTTAGCGGGGGGCCAAGAGACCCAGTACTTC
few	TRBV7-2	NA	TRBJ2-7	CASSLALGRGRYEQYF	TGTGCCAGCAGCTTAGCGTTGGGCAGGGGTCGTTACGAGCAGTACTTC
NA	TRBV27	NA	TRBJ2-7	CASSSSSYEQYF	TGTGCCAGCAGTTCGAGCTCCTACGAGCAGTACTTC
NA	TRBV9	NA	TRBJ2-1	CASSVSGSSYNEQFF	TGTGCCAGCAGCGTCTCGGGGAGCTCCTACAATGAGCAGTTCTTC
NA	TRBV5-1	NA	TRBJ1-2	CASSLDRSYGYTF	TGCGCCAGCAGCCTGGACAGATCCTATGGCTACACCTTC
few	TRBV10-2	TRBD1	TRBJ2-7	CASRVMYGTGVDEQYF	TGCGCCAGTCGGGTGATGTACGGGACAGGGGTGGACGAGCAGTACTTC
NA	TRBV5-8	TRBD1	TRBJ1-2	CASSPEGAKGYTF	TGTGCCAGCAGCCCGGAGGGGGCAAAAGGCTACACCTTC
NA	TRBV5-8	NA	TRBJ1-2	CASSPGRGQNYGYTF	TGTGCCAGCAGTCCGGGCCGTGGACAGAACTATGGCTACACCTTC
few	TRBV5-1	NA	TRBJ1-1	CASSLTGFGTEAFF	TGCGCCAGCAGCTTGACAGGGTTCGGGACTGAAGCTTTCTTT
NA	TRBV5-1	NA	TRBJ1-4	CASSRSGIGREKLFF	TGCGCCAGCAGTCGATCAGGGATCGGGCGTGAAAAACTGTTTTTT
NA	TRBV11-3	NA	TRBJ2-5	CASSLRSQSGQETQYF	TGTGCCAGCAGCTTACGGAGTCAGTCTGGCCAAGAGACCCAGTACTTC
NA	TRBV5-1	NA	TRBJ1-1	CASSLYGRNTEAFF	TGCGCCAGCAGCTTGTATGGGAGAAACACTGAAGCTTTCTTT
NA	TRBV14	TRBD1	TRBJ2-7	CASSQDLGQGTKQYF	TGTGCCAGCAGCCAGGACTTGGGACAGGGGACAAAGCAGTACTTC
once	TRBV28	NA	TRBJ1-6	CASRKTGGISPLHF	TGTGCCAGCAGGAAGACGGGGGGTATTTCACCCCTCCACTTT
NA	TRBV6-6	NA	TRBJ1-4	CASSGTGRTNEKLFF	TGTGCCAGCAGCGGTACAGGGCGAACTAATGAAAAACTGTTTTTT
NA	TRBV7-2	NA	TRBJ1-5	CASSLVDGGNQPQHF	TGTGCCAGCAGCTTAGTAGATGGAGGGAATCAGCCCCAGCATTTT
once	TRBV5-8	TRBD1	TRBJ1-5	CASSPPTGGSNQPQHF	TGTGCCAGCAGCCCACCGACAGGGGGGAGCAATCAGCCCCAGCATTTT
NA	TRBV4-1	TRBD2	TRBJ2-5	CASSQEEFYRSPAGEQETQYF	TGCGCCAGCAGCCAAGAAGAGTTTTATCGGTCTCCAGCGGGGGAACAAGAGACCCAGTACTTC
NA	TRBV7-9	TRBD1	TRBJ2-7	CASRQSGQGPTYEQYF	TGTGCCAGCAGGCAATCCGGACAGGGTCCTACCTACGAGCAGTACTTC
once	TRBV9	NA	TRBJ2-1	CASSATWDSGAYNEQFF	TGTGCCAGCAGCGCTACCTGGGATTCGGGGGCCTACAATGAGCAGTTCTTC